A selection of T cell receptor beta chains follows, all from one sample in a study of shared clonotypes between healthy human individuals. TCRdb's table, derived via immunoSEQ multiplex PCR, lists solely in-frame clones and lacks some. This sample has approximately 700,000 clones, with less than 80% found just once. Sample: memory CD4+ T cells sorted from blood. The receptors come from a woman aged 30 to 39 in good health. CDR3s include the opening cysteine and the closing phenylalanine or tryptophan. A D gene is named only where the DNA matches it firmly. Only some rows state a clone size, as once, few, many or a class for expanded clones.

NA	NA	TRBV5-1	TRBJ2-7	TGCGCCAGCAGCCAGGACAGCTCCGAGCAGTACTTC	CASSQDSSEQYF
TRBD1	many	TRBV18	TRBJ1-3	TGTGCCACAACCCGGGACAGGGGGCCAAGCTCTGGAAACACCATATATTTT	CATTRDRGPSSGNTIYF
TRBD1	NA	TRBV7-7	TRBJ2-5	TGTGCCAGCAGCCGGTCGGGACAGAAAGAGACCCAGTACTTC	CASSRSGQKETQYF
NA	NA	TRBV7-9	TRBJ1-5	TGTGCCAGCAGCTCCTGGACAGATAATCAGCCCCAGCATTTT	CASSSWTDNQPQHF
NA	many	TRBV28	TRBJ2-3	TGTGCCTGTTGGGGGCAGACAGATACGCAGTATTTT	CACWGQTDTQYF
NA	NA	TRBV21-1	TRBJ2-2	TGTGCCAGCAGGAGACTAGCGGGAGGCCCGAACACCGGGGAGCTGTTTTTT	CASRRLAGGPNTGELFF
NA	NA	TRBV5-6	TRBJ1-2	TGTGCCAGCAGCTTGGCCATTAACTATGGCTACACCTTC	CASSLAINYGYTF
NA	NA	TRBV5-1	TRBJ2-6	TGCGCCAGCAGCCCGACAGCCTCTGGGGCCAACGTCCTGACTTTC	CASSPTASGANVLTF
TRBD1	NA	TRBV6-5	TRBJ1-5	TGTGCCAGCAGACCTAACAGGGGTAGCAATCAGCCCCAGCATTTT	CASRPNRGSNQPQHF
NA	NA	TRBV28	TRBJ1-1	TGTGCCAGTTTGGGACAAGTGAACACTGAAGCTTTCTTT	CASLGQVNTEAFF
NA	few	TRBV18	TRBJ1-5	TGTGCCAGCTCACCGGGGGATGGCAATCAGCCCCAGCATTTT	CASSPGDGNQPQHF
NA	once	TRBV4-1	TRBJ2-3	TGCGCCAGCAGCCAAGATAGGGACACCTCCGATACGCAGTATTTT	CASSQDRDTSDTQYF
TRBD2	NA	TRBV11-2	TRBJ2-2	TGTGCCAGCAGCGGAAGACTAGCGGGGAACACCGGGGAGCTGTTTTTT	CASSGRLAGNTGELFF
NA	NA	TRBV28	TRBJ2-1	TGTGCCAGCAGAGCCTCCAATGAGCAGTTCTTC	CASRASNEQFF
TRBD2	medium-sized	TRBV6-5	TRBJ2-1	TGTGCCAGCAGCCTAGCGGAGTACAATGAGCAGTTCTTC	CASSLAEYNEQFF
NA	NA	TRBV5-1	TRBJ2-1	TGCGCCAGCAGCTTTGGGGGCCATGAGCAGTTCTTC	CASSFGGHEQFF
TRBD2	NA	TRBV9	TRBJ2-1	TGTGCCAGCAGCTCCACTAGCGGGAGCTACAATGAGCAGTTCTTC	CASSSTSGSYNEQFF
NA	NA	TRBV7-8	TRBJ1-1	TGTGCCAGCAGCTTATTGGTCGGGCAGGGAAAAGCTTTCTTT	CASSLLVGQGKAFF
NA	NA	TRBV28	TRBJ2-7	TGTGCCAGCAGTTTTACTGGGGGCGGAAATGTCGAGCAGTACTTC	CASSFTGGGNVEQYF
NA	NA	TRBV10-3	TRBJ1-1	TGTGCCATCTCCGTAGGGGGGCAAGGCACTGAAGCTTTCTTT	CAISVGGQGTEAFF